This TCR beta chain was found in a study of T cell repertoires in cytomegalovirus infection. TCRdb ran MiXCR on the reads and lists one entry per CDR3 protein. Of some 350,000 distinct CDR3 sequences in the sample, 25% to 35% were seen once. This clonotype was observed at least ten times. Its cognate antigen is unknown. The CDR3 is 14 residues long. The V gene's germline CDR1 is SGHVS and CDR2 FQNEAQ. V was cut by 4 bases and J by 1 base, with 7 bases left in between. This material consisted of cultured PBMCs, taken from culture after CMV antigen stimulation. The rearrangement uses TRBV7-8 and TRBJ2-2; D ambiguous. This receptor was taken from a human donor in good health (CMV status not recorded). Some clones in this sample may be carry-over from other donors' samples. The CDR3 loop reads CASSYAGNTGELFF. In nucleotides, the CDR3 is TGTGCCAGCAGCTACGCAGGGAACACCGGGGAGCTGTTTTTT.